These 26 T cell receptor beta chains were all obtained from the same sample, sequenced in a study of blood T cell repertoires in COVID-19 (dated by TCRdb to 2020 to 2022). The library was obtained by the immunoSEQ multiplex PCR assay. TCRdb re-hosts the immuneACCESS table, in-frame sequences only. Its copies lack some clones; in the studies checked, an unresolved V gene accounts for under half of them, and the cause for the rest is not known. The sample data list about 150,000 clones, and about 90% of these were observed just once. The biggest ten clones account for 7% of the sample. Sequencing used PBMCs or T cells enriched from blood (not recorded which). Source of these receptors: a woman in her 50s who had recovered from COVID-19.

This chain connects TRBV18 to TRBJ2-3; TRBD1 might be the D (6 bases). This CDR3 is 16 amino acids long. The germline V gene has CDR1 KGHSH and CDR2 LQKENI. The V end was cut by 3 bases, the J end by 1 base, with 14 bases between. CDR3 DNA: TGTGCCAGCTCACCTCCGCAGGCAGGGGGCACAGATACGCAGTATTTT. Residues: CASSPPQAGGTDTQYF.

V usage is TRBV24-1 and J usage is TRBJ1-5, with 8 nucleotides matching TRBD1. The CDR3 length is 15 residues. CDR1 KGHDR and CDR2 SFDVKD come from the germline V gene. Germline trimming cut 3 bases from V and 4 bases from J; bases unmatched to any gene: 4. The CDR3 DNA sequence: TGTGCCACCAGTGATGCTGGACAGGGAAATCAGCCCCAGCATTTT. Amino acids: CATSDAGQGNQPQHF.

This clone has only one observation. The chain links TRBV6-2 or TRBV6-3 to TRBJ1-5; D is unclear. V lost 5 bases and J lost 2, with 4 bases in between. Germline CDR1 is MNHEY and CDR2 is SVGEGT. The CDR3 consists of 12 residues. The CDR3 DNA reads TGTGCCAGCAGTGAGGGCAATCAGCCCCAGCATTTT. Translated: CASSEGNQPQHF.

The CDR3 region is CASSQAPADSKNIQYF. The CDR3, as DNA: TGTGCCAGCAGCCAAGCCCCAGCCGACAGTAAAAACATTCAGTACTTC. This chain uses TRBV3-1 (or the pseudogene TRBV3-2) with TRBJ2-4, with a possible D match to TRBD1 (5 bases). Looked up from germline, CDR1 is LGHDT and CDR2 is YNNKEL (reference sequence). The CDR3 is 16 amino acids. The ends were cut back, 1 base at V and 4 bases at J, with 14 bases in the middle.

The genes are TRBV29-1 and TRBJ1-3; no firm D call. The CDR3 spans 12 residues. V was pared by 6 bases and J by 0 bases, with 6 bases between. The germline V gene has CDR1 SQVTM and CDR2 ANQGSEA. The CDR3 DNA sequence: TGCAGCGTACAGAGCTCTGGAAACACCATATATTTT. It specifies CSVQSSGNTIYF.

The chain combines TRBV7-2 with TRBJ2-3; 7 bases match TRBD1. V shed 7 bases and J 4 bases; nucleotides not matched to a gene: 20. CDR1 and CDR2 from the germline V gene are SGHTA and FQGNSA. This CDR3 is 18 amino acids long. The CDR3 DNA reads TGTGCCAGCACTATGGTATCGGGGCTGACAGGGTCCCCAGATACGCAGTATTTT. It yields the protein CASTMVSGLTGSPDTQYF.

This clone was seen just once. The chain carries TRBV19 and TRBJ2-1; TRBD2 agrees at 8 bases. V dropped 5 bases and J dropped 6; count of bases not matched to a gene: 6. CDR1 and CDR2 from the germline V gene are LNHDA and SQIVND (reference sequence). CDR3 size: 14 residues. The CDR3 nucleotides read TGTGCCAGTAGTCCGGGAGGGGGGGTCAATGAGCAGTTCTTC. This translates into CASSPGGGVNEQFF.

This clone has a single count. The chain carries TRBV28 and TRBJ2-5; D may be TRBD1 or TRBD2 (10 bases each). CDR1 and CDR2 (germline): MDHEN, SYDVKM. This CDR3 is 24 amino acids long. V dropped 6 bases and J dropped 4 bases, with 45 bases sitting between them. The CDR3 sequence: CASSPLGALRDRGRLAGAGETQYF. In DNA form, the CDR3 reads TGTGCCAGCAGCCCCCTCGGCGCGTTAAGGGACAGGGGCAGGCTAGCGGGAGCCGGAGAGACCCAGTACTTC.

The rearrangement links TRBV10-3 to TRBJ2-1; 7 bases fit TRBD2. The CDR3 sequence is 14 residues long. J gave up 9 bases and V 2 bases, and 7 bases lay outside the gene matches. Per the germline V gene, CDR1 is ENHRY and CDR2 is SYGVKD. CDR3 sequence (DNA): TGTGCCATCAGTGAGGCGGGAGCTATCTCTGAGCAGTTCTTC. Amino acid sequence: CAISEAGAISEQFF.

The chain is built from TRBV30 and TRBJ1-3; 8 nucleotides line up with TRBD1. V was pared by 6 bases and J by 4 bases, with 14 bases of the junction left unmatched. This CDR3 has 16 amino acids. Germline CDR1 is GTSNPN and CDR2 is SVGIG (reference sequence). The CDR3 here is CACGKAGGTSGNTIYF. The CDR3 DNA sequence: TGTGCCTGTGGCAAGGCAGGGGGCACATCAGGAAACACCATATATTTT.

This clone was observed a single time. This chain links TRBV25-1 with TRBJ2-2; 10 positions agree with TRBD1. Germline CDR1 MGHDK, CDR2 SYGVNS. Losses at the gene ends were 4 bases for V and 6 bases for J; bases not matched to a gene: 8. This CDR3 has 16 residues. This CDR3 is CASSAGQGMSPGELFF. CDR3 DNA sequence: TGTGCCAGCAGTGCGGGACAGGGGATGAGTCCCGGGGAGCTGTTTTTT.

CDR3 loop: CASSVEGLGNEKLFF. The CDR3 DNA is TGTGCCAGCAGCGTAGAGGGGTTGGGTAATGAAAAACTGTTTTTT. The chain combines TRBV9 with TRBJ1-4; D may be TRBD1 (5 bases). In germline, CDR1 is SGDLS, CDR2 YYNGEE. V gave up 0 bases and J gave up 4 bases, with 10 bases separating them. This CDR3 region has 15 residues.

The chain employs TRBV5-1 and TRBJ2-2; D perhaps matches TRBD2 (6 bases). The V and J ends lost 5 bases and 2 bases respectively, with 16 bases between them. CDR1 is SGHRS, CDR2 YFSETQ, per germline. The CDR3 consists of 16 residues. CDR3: CASSFLAMGNTGELFF. The DNA of the CDR3 is TGCGCCAGCAGTTTTCTAGCGATGGGTAACACCGGGGAGCTGTTTTTT.

The genes are TRBV5-1 and TRBJ2-7; 8 bases map to TRBD1. V shed 6 bases and J 2 bases; nucleotides not matched to a gene: 7. The CDR3 contains 14 residues. The germline V gene has CDR1 SGHRS and CDR2 YFSETQ. CDR3: CASNPGQGPYEQYF. DNA of the CDR3: TGCGCCAGCAACCCCGGACAGGGACCCTACGAGCAGTACTTC.

The chain recombines TRBV19 with TRBJ2-1; 10 positions agree with TRBD2. Trimming removed 7 bases from V and 2 bases from J; junction bases left unmatched: 8. There are 16 residues in the CDR3. Germline CDR1 is LNHDA and CDR2 is SQIVND (reference sequence). Here the CDR3 DNA reads TGTGCCAGTATCGGGACTAGCGCCGAACCCTACAATGAGCAGTTCTTC. Translated, it gives CASIGTSAEPYNEQFF.

The rearrangement links TRBV6-5 to TRBJ1-2; 8 bases are a match to TRBD1. CDR3 length: 15 residues. With V trimmed by 7 bases and J by 0 bases, 7 bases remained unmatched. Germline loops: CDR1 MNHEY, CDR2 SVGAGI. As DNA, the CDR3 is TGTGCCAGCATGCCGGCAGGGGGCCCTAACTATGGCTACACCTTC. This codes for CASMPAGGPNYGYTF.

In its sample, this clone was seen once. This rearrangement joins TRBV19 to TRBJ2-7; 7 nucleotides align to TRBD2. The CDR3 contains 16 residues. Losses at the gene ends were 4 bases for V and 0 bases for J; bases not matched to a gene: 9. CDR1 and CDR2 from the germline V gene are LNHDA and SQIVND (reference sequence). The chain's CDR3 is CASSTSGTMSSYEQYF. The CDR3 DNA is TGTGCCAGTAGTACAAGCGGGACCATGAGCTCCTACGAGCAGTACTTC.

The genes are TRBV4-3 and TRBJ1-6, with TRBD1 as a possible D gene (6 bases). V was pared by 4 bases and J by 1 base, with 29 bases between. There are 22 residues in the CDR3. Germline lookup yields CDR1 LGHNA and CDR2 YSLEER. This chain's CDR3 is CASSRQTGPHAGRGSYNSPLHF. The CDR3 DNA reads TGCGCCAGCAGCCGTCAGACGGGCCCGCACGCGGGCAGGGGTTCCTATAATTCACCCCTCCACTTT.

The V and J genes are TRBV28 and TRBJ1-5; 11 nucleotides line up with TRBD1. The junction had 7 bases not matched to a gene; V was cut back by 7 bases and J by 2 bases. The CDR3 has 16 residues. From germline, CDR1 is MDHEN and CDR2 SYDVKM. The chain's CDR3 is CASTGQGARRNQPQHF. The CDR3 DNA sequence: TGTGCCAGCACCGGACAGGGGGCGCGACGCAATCAGCCCCAGCATTTT.

This clone was observed a few times. The rearrangement uses TRBV7-8 and TRBJ1-2, with 9 nucleotides matching TRBD1. CDR3 length: 15 residues. Germline V gene data show CDR1 as SGHVS and CDR2 as FQNEAQ. Trimming at V came to 1 base and at J to 7 bases, leaving 7 bases not matched to a gene. The CDR3 spells CASSLEPGQGPGYTF. The CDR3 nucleotides are TGTGCCAGCAGCTTAGAGCCGGGACAGGGACCTGGCTACACCTTC. The complete variable domain, with remaining parts taken from reference TRBV7-8 and TRBJ1-2, reads GAGVSQSPRYKVAKRGQDVALRCDPISGHVSLFWYQQALGQGPEFLTYFQNEAQLDKSGLPSDRFFAERPEGSVSTLKIQRTQQEDSAVYLCASSLEPGQGPGYTFGSGTRLTVV.

This sequence joins TRBV6-7 and TRBJ1-2; 7 nucleotides agree with TRBD1. TRBV6-7 falls under the ORF class, with uncertain function. CDR3 length: 17 residues. V lost 5 bases to trimming and J lost 2 bases; unmatched junction nucleotides: 14. The DNA for the CDR3 is TGTGCCAGCAGTCTACCCGAGGGGGCAGGGCTGAACTATGGCTACACCTTC. This encodes CASSLPEGAGLNYGYTF.

This clone appeared a single time. The chain is built from TRBV5-1 and TRBJ2-3; TRBD1 matches at 8 bases. Germline CDR1 SGHRS, CDR2 YFSETQ. The CDR3 runs 15 residues. V dropped 4 bases and J dropped 2; count of bases not matched to a gene: 6. The CDR3 spells CASSPTGDNTDTQYF. Written as DNA, the CDR3 is TGCGCCAGCAGCCCGACAGGGGATAACACAGATACGCAGTATTTT. The complete variable domain, with remaining parts taken from reference TRBV5-1 and TRBJ2-3, reads KAGVTQTPRYLIKTRGQQVTLSCSPISGHRSVSWYQQTPGQGLQFLFEYFSETQRNKGNFPGRFSGRQFSNSRSEMNVSTLELGDSALYLCASSPTGDNTDTQYFGPGTRLTVL.

The chain couples TRBV28 to TRBJ2-7; 7 nucleotides line up with TRBD2. V was pared by 7 bases and J by 12 bases, with 9 bases of the junction left unmatched. In germline, CDR1 is MDHEN, CDR2 SYDVKM. The CDR3 is made up of 11 amino acids. CDR3 residues: CASTLGGVGYF. In nucleotides, the CDR3 is TGTGCCAGCACTCTGGGGGGGGTCGGGTACTTC.

The CDR3 reads CASSVGPRSNQPQHF. Written as DNA, the CDR3 is TGTGCCAGCAGCGTAGGCCCCAGAAGCAATCAGCCCCAGCATTTT. The chain uses TRBV9 and TRBJ1-5; D is unclear. Germline V gene lookup returns CDR1 SGDLS and CDR2 YYNGEE. Trimming shortened V by 0 bases and J by 1 base, and 8 bases separated the two germline ends. The CDR3 is 15 residues long.

The genes are TRBV13 and TRBJ1-1; D may be TRBD1 (5 bases). Trimming cost V 3 bases and J 6 bases, with 14 bases left between them. The CDR3 is 14 residues long. Germline assignment: CDR1 PRHDT and CDR2 FYEKMQ (reference sequence). CDR3: CASSFRQGRAEAFF. The CDR3 DNA is TGTGCCAGCAGCTTCAGGCAGGGTAGGGCTGAAGCTTTCTTT.

J is TRBJ1-2 and V is TRBV5-1; TRBD1 is a possible D gene (6 bases). The CDR3 spans 16 residues. Germline CDR1 reads SGHRS; CDR2 reads YFSETQ. The ends were cut back, 0 bases at V and 4 bases at J, with 16 bases in the middle. In DNA form, the CDR3 reads TGCGCCAGCAGCTTGGGTGGCTGGGGGCGAGGCTATGGCTACACCTTC. The encoded protein is CASSLGGWGRGYGYTF.